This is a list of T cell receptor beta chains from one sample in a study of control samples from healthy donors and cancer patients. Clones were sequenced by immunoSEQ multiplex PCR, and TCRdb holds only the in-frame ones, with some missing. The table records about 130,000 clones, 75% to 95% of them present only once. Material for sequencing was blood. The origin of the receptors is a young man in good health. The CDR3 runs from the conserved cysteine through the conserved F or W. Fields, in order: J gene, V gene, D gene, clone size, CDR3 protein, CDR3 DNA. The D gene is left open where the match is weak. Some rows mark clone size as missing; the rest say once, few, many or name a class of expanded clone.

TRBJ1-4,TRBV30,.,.,CAWGPRGDEKLFF,TGTGCCTGGGGTCCCCGGGGGGATGAAAAACTGTTTTTT
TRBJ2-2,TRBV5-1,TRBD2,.,CASSLELAANTGELFF,TGCGCCAGCAGCTTAGAACTAGCGGCGAACACCGGGGAGCTGTTTTTT
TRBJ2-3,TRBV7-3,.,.,CASSRSGGADTQYF,TGTGCCAGCAGCCGAAGCGGAGGGGCAGATACGCAGTATTTT
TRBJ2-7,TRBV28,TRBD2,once,CASSSTSGGAFYEQYF,TGTGCCAGCAGTTCGACTAGCGGGGGAGCCTTCTACGAGCAGTACTTC
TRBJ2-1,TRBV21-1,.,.,CASSKQGNEAGPQGNEQFF,TGTGCCAGCAGCAAACAGGGAAATGAGGCGGGACCCCAGGGGAATGAGCAGTTCTTC
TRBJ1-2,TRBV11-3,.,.,CASSLEGIYGYTF,TGTGCCAGCAGCTTAGAGGGGATCTATGGCTACACCTTC
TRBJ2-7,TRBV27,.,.,CASSSNRADSYEQYF,TGTGCCAGCAGTTCAAACAGGGCAGATTCCTACGAGCAGTACTTC
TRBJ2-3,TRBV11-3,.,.,CASSGRLVNTDTQYF,TGTGCCAGCAGCGGTCGACTGGTAAACACAGATACGCAGTATTTT
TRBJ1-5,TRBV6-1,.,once,CASSEWQSNQPQHF,TGTGCCAGCAGTGAATGGCAGTCCAATCAGCCCCAGCATTTT
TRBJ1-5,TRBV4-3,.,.,CASSQDGNQPQHF,TGCGCCAGCAGCCAAGATGGCAATCAGCCCCAGCATTTT
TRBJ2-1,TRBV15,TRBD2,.,CATSKRGSSYNEQFF,TGTGCCACCAGTAAGCGGGGGAGCTCCTACAATGAGCAGTTCTTC
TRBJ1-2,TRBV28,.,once,CASSFGWGILYYGYTF,TGTGCCAGCAGTTTTGGATGGGGGATCTTGTACTATGGCTACACCTTC
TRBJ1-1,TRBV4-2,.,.,CASSQDLREHTEAFF,TGTGCCAGCAGCCAAGATCTAAGGGAACACACTGAAGCTTTCTTT
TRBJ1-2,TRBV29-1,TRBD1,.,CSVGWDRSNYGYTF,TGCAGCGTTGGATGGGACAGATCTAACTATGGCTACACCTTC
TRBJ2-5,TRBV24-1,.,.,CATSDTGLRSETQYF,TGTGCCACCAGTGATACAGGTTTGAGAAGTGAGACCCAGTACTTC
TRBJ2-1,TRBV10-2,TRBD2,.,CASSESLLAGGKNPYNEQFF,TGCGCCAGCAGTGAGTCGTTACTAGCGGGGGGGAAAAATCCTTACAATGAGCAGTTCTTC
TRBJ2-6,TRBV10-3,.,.,CAIEDSGANVLTF,TGTGCCATAGAAGACTCTGGGGCCAACGTCCTGACTTTC
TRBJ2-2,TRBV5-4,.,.,CASSFSGPNTGELFF,TGTGCCAGCAGCTTCTCGGGACCGAACACCGGGGAGCTGTTTTTT
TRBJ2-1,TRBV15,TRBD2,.,CATSRESAGTYNEQFF,TGTGCCACCAGCAGAGAGTCAGCGGGAACATACAATGAGCAGTTCTTC
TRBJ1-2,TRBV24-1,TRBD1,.,CATSETGLTYGYTF,TGTGCCACCAGTGAGACAGGGTTGACCTATGGCTACACCTTC
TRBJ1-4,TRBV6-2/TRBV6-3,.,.,CASSRRSEKLFF,TGTGCCAGCAGCCGCCGATCAGAAAAACTGTTTTTT
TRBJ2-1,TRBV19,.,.,CASRPHGGVRNEQFF,TGTGCCAGTAGACCCCATGGCGGGGTGCGAAATGAGCAGTTCTTC
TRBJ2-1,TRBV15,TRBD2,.,CATSRDLGTSGVYNEQFF,TGTGCCACCAGCAGAGATCTGGGGACTAGCGGGGTGTACAATGAGCAGTTCTTC
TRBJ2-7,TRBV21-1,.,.,CASSIGLEAAYEQYF,TGTGCCAGCAGCATCGGACTAGAGGCTGCCTACGAGCAGTACTTC
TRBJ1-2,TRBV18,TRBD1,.,CASSPLGTEAYGYTF,TGTGCCAGCTCACCACTCGGGACAGAAGCCTATGGCTACACCTTC
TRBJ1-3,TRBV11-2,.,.,CASSLVSGSGNTIYF,TGTGCCAGCAGCTTAGTCTCAGGGTCGGGAAACACCATATATTTT
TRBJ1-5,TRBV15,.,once,CATSRDLNYPQHF,TGTGCCACCAGCAGAGACCTAAATTATCCCCAGCATTTT
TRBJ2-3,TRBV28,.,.,CASSWGRESDTQYF,TGTGCCAGCAGTTGGGGCAGGGAATCAGATACGCAGTATTTT
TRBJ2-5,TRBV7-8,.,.,CASSLFSSGEETQYF,TGTGCCAGCAGCTTATTTAGTTCAGGGGAAGAGACCCAGTACTTC